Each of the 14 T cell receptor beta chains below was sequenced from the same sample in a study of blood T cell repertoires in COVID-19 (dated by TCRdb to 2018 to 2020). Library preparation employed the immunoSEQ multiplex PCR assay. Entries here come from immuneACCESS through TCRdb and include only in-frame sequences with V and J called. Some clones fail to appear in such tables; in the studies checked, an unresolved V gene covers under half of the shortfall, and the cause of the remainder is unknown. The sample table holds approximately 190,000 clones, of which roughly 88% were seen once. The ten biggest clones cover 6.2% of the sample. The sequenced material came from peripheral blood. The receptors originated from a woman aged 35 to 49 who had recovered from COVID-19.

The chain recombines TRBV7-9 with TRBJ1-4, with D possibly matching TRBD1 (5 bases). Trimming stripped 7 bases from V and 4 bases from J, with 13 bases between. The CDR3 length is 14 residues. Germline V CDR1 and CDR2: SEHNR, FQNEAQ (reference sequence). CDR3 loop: CASTTGEINEKLFF. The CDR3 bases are TGTGCCAGCACCACGGGGGAGATTAATGAAAAACTGTTTTTT.

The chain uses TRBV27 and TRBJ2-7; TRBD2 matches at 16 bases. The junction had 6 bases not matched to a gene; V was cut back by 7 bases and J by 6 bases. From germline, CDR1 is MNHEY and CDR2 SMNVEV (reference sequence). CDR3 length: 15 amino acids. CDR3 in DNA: TGTGCCAGCACACCCGGGACTAGCGGGAGGGCCGAGCAGTACTTC. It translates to CASTPGTSGRAEQYF.

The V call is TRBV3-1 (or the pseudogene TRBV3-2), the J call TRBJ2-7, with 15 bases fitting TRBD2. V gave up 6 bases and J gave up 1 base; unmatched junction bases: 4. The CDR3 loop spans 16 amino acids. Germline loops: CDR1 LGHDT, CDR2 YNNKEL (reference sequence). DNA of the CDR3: TGTGCCAGCAGACCGGGACTAGCGGGAGGATCCTACGAGCAGTACTTC. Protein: CASRPGLAGGSYEQYF.

The CDR3 region has the DNA TGTGCCAGCAGCCTAGCCGGGACAGGGGAAACGGTCTGGTACTTC. This encodes CASSLAGTGETVWYF. This chain connects TRBV7-3 to TRBJ2-7; 10 bases line up with TRBD1. This CDR3 region has 15 residues. CDR1 is SGHTA, CDR2 FQGTGA, per germline. With V trimmed by 5 bases and J by 12 bases, 16 bases remained unmatched.

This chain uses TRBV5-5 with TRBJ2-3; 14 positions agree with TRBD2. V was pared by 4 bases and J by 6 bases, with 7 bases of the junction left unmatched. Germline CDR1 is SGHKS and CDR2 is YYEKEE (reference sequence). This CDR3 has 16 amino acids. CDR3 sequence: CASSTGLAGAGDTQYF. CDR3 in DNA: TGTGCCAGCAGCACGGGACTAGCGGGAGCGGGGGATACGCAGTATTTT.

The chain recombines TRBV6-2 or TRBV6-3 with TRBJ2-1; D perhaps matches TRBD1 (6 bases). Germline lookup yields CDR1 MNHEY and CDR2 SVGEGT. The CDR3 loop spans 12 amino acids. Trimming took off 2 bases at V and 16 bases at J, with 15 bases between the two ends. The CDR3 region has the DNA TGTGCCAGCAGTTACCTTGGCAGGGGATTATTCTTC. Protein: CASSYLGRGLFF.

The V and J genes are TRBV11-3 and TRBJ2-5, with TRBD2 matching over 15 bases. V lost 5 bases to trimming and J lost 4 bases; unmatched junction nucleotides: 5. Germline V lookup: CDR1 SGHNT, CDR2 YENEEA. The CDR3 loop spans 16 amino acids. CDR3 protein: CASSEGGLAGGETQYF. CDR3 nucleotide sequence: TGTGCCAGCAGCGAGGGGGGACTAGCGGGAGGAGAGACCCAGTACTTC.

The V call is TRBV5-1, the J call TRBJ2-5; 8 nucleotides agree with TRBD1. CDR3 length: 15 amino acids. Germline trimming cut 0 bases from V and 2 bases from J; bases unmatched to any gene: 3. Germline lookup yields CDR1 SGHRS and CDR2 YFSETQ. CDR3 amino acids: CASSLVQGAQETQYF. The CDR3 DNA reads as TGCGCCAGCAGCTTGGTGCAGGGGGCTCAAGAGACCCAGTACTTC.

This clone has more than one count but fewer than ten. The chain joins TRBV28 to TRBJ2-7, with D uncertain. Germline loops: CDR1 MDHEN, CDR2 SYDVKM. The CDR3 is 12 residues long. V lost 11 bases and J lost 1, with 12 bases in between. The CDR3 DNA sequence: TGTGCCGGGCAGTCGGTATCCTACGAGCAGTACTTC. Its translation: CAGQSVSYEQYF.

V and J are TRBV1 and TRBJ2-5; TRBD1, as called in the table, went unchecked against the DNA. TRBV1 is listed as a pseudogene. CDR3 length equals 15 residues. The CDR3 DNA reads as TGCACCAGCAGCCAACCTCGTCAGGCCCAAGAGACCCAGTACTTC. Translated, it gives CTSSQPRQAQETQYF.

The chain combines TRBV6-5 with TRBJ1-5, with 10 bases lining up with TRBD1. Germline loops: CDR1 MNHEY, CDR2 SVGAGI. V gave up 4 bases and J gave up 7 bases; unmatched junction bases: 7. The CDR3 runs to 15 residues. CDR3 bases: TGTGCCAGCAGTTCCCGGGGACAGGGGACACAGCCCCAGCATTTT. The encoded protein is CASSSRGQGTQPQHF.

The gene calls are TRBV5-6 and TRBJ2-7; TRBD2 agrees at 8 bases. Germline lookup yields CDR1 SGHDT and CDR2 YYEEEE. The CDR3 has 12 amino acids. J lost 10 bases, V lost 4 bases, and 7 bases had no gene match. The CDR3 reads CASSDPGLVQYF. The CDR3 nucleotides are TGTGCCAGCAGCGATCCGGGACTAGTACAGTACTTC.

The CDR3 region is CASSISTAGELFF. The CDR3 bases are TGTGCCAGTAGTATCTCTACGGCCGGGGAGCTGTTTTTT. The J gene is TRBJ2-2, the V gene TRBV19; D is undetermined. Trimming removed 3 bases from V and 6 bases from J, with 8 bases in between. The CDR3 runs to 13 residues. The V gene's germline CDR1 is LNHDA and CDR2 SQIVND (reference sequence).

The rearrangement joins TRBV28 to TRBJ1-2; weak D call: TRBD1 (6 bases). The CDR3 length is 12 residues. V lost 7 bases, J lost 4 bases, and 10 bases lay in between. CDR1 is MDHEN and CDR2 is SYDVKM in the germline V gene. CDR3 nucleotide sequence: TGTGCCAGCAATGGACAGCCCTATGGCTACACCTTC. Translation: CASNGQPYGYTF.